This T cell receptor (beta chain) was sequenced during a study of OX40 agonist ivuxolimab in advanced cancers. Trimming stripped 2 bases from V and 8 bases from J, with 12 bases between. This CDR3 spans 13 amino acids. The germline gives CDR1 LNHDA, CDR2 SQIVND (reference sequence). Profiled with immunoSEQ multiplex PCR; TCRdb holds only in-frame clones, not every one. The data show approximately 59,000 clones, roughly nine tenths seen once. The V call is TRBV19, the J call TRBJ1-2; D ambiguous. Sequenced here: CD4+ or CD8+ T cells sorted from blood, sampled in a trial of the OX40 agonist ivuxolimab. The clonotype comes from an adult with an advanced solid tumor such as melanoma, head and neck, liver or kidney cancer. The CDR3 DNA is TGTGCCAGTAGTATACCGGGTCGTCTGGGCTACACCTTC. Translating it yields CASSIPGRLGYTF.